This T cell receptor beta chain was sequenced in a study of Graves' ophthalmopathy and Graves' hyperthyroidism. The V end was cut by 0 bases, the J end by 5 bases, with 10 bases between. CDR1 and CDR2 (germline): SGHAT, FQNNGV. The CDR3 runs to 14 residues. Amplification from RNA transcripts yielded the TCR beta CDR3 regions. Second-round multiplex PCR followed a first-round RT-PCR using HTBI primers. One entry per CDR3 protein, called by TCRdb with MiXCR from the multiplex PCR reads. The sample lists a few hundred thousand distinct CDR3 sequences, less than 40% occurring once. This clonotype was recorded many times. Its target is unknown. Overall study results and limits: Blood contained most expanded thyroid clonotypes exceeding 0.001 frequency. The model forecast ophthalmopathy progression, reaching about 70% sensitivity and approximately 72% specificity.

Sequencing input: peripheral blood or thyroid tissue (not recorded which). This clonotype was sampled from an adult man with Graves' hyperthyroidism. The chain joins TRBV11-2 to TRBJ2-5; the D gene is possibly TRBD2 (5 bases). CDR3 region: CASSLEGVRETQYF. The CDR3 nucleotides read TGTGCCAGCAGCTTAGAGGGAGTTCGGGAGACCCAGTACTTC.